The rows below give T cell receptor beta chains drawn from one sample of a study of tumor and adjacent non-tumor tissue in lung cancer. Via MiXCR, TCRdb re-called the multiplex PCR reads, giving one row per CDR3 protein. The table shows about 86,000 distinct CDR3 sequences, with around 76% occurring only once. The material sequenced was distant non-tumor lung tissue. These receptors were obtained from a woman aged 45-65 years with non-small cell lung cancer. The CDR3 runs from the conserved cysteine through the conserved F or W. Fields, in order: clone size, V gene, J gene, D gene, CDR3 protein, CDR3 DNA. The D gene is left open where the match is weak. Clone size is stated in some rows and not others, as once, few, many or a class when expanded.

>many|TRBV6-6|TRBJ2-7|TRBD1
CASSSRDSSYEQYF
TGTGCCAGCAGTAGCCGGGACAGCTCCTACGAGCAGTACTTC
>.|TRBV12-3/TRBV12-4|TRBJ1-5|TRBD1
CASNPGQATQHF
TGCGCCAGCAATCCCGGACAGGCGACTCAGCATTTT
>.|TRBV11-2|TRBJ2-7|TRBD2
CGSPRTSGRALWEQYF
TGTGGCAGCCCCCGGACTAGCGGGAGGGCATTGTGGGAGCAGTACTTC
>.|TRBV4-2|TRBJ2-7|.
CASCGDSGNAYEQYF
TGTGCTAGCTGCGGGGACTCCGGTAACGCCTACGAGCAGTACTTC
>.|TRBV11-2|TRBJ1-1|.
CATSLESGANTEAFF
TGTGCCACTAGCTTAGAGTCGGGGGCGAACACTGAAGCTTTCTTT
>few|TRBV19|TRBJ1-1|TRBD1
CASSMGQGLEAFF
TGTGCCAGTAGTATGGGACAGGGGCTCGAAGCTTTCTTT
>.|TRBV11-2|TRBJ2-7|TRBD2
CTSSIGLAGTHEQYF
TGTACCAGCAGCATCGGACTAGCGGGCACACACGAGCAGTACTTC
>.|TRBV6-1|TRBJ1-6|.
CANTLTENSPIHF
TGTGCCAACACTCTGACCGAGAATTCACCCATCCACTTT
>.|TRBV11-3|TRBJ1-1|.
CARSPDSRNTEAFF
TGTGCCAGAAGCCCCGACAGCCGTAACACTGAAGCTTTCTTT
>.|TRBV20-1|TRBJ2-1|.
CSVRLGTSGYNEQFF
TGCAGTGTACGCCTTGGGACAAGCGGCTACAATGAGCAGTTCTTC
>.|TRBV11-2|TRBJ2-7|TRBD2
CASSRPTSETNSYEQYF
TGTGCCAGCAGCCGGCCAACTAGCGAGACAAACTCCTACGAGCAGTACTTC
>.|TRBV12-5|TRBJ2-5|.
CASVLPLGIQYF
TGTGCTAGTGTCCTCCCTCTAGGGATCCAGTACTTC
>.|TRBV12-3/TRBV12-4|TRBJ2-3|TRBD2
CSGSWASGSGSDTQYF
TGTTCCGGCAGTTGGGCTAGCGGGAGTGGTAGTGATACGCAGTATTTT
>.|TRBV28|TRBJ2-5|.
CASSKRQGKETQYF
TGTGCCAGCAGCAAGAGGCAGGGCAAAGAGACCCAGTACTTC
>.|TRBV20-1|TRBJ2-5|TRBD2
CSTASGVGQETQYF
TGCAGTACTGCTAGCGGGGTAGGTCAAGAGACCCAGTACTTC
>.|TRBV4-1|TRBJ2-3|.
CDSGQDGATDMQYF
TGCGACAGCGGCCAAGATGGGGCGACAGATATGCAGTATTTT
>.|TRBV6-5|TRBJ1-2|.
CATLFSGAEANYDYTF
TGTGCCACCCTCTTTTCGGGGGCAGAAGCTAACTATGACTACACCTTC
>.|TRBV7-9|TRBJ1-5|.
CASSVQGESNQPQHF
TGTGCCAGCAGTGTACAGGGAGAAAGTAATCAGCCCCAGCATTTT
>medium-sized|TRBV12-3/TRBV12-4|TRBJ1-6|.
CASRPDSSSPLHF
TGTGCCAGCAGACCCGACAGTTCTTCACCCCTCCACTTT
>.|TRBV6-5|TRBJ1-4|TRBD1
CTSRLGDRGKKLFF
TGTACCAGCAGACTCGGGGACAGGGGAAAAAAACTGTTTTTT
>.|TRBV6-1|TRBJ2-1|TRBD1
CVSSATGEQYNEQFF
TGTGTCAGCAGTGCGACAGGGGAGCAATATAATGAGCAGTTCTTC
>.|TRBV5-4|TRBJ1-2|.
CVSTSGTGTYGYTF
TGTGTCAGCACCTCCGGAACGGGAACCTATGGATACACCTTC
>few|TRBV7-8|TRBJ2-2|.
CASSQIITGELFF
TGTGCCAGCAGCCAAATTATCACCGGGGAGCTGTTTTTT
>.|TRBV6-5|TRBJ2-1|.
CASSYPFAPSSYNEQLF
TGTGCCAGTAGTTACCCCTTTGCCCCCAGCTCCTACAATGAGCAGCTCTTC
>medium-sized|TRBV6-1|TRBJ1-4|.
CASSEFLRQSNEKLFF
TGTGCCAGCAGTGAATTTCTGCGGCAGAGTAATGAAAAACTGTTTTTT
>once|TRBV10-3|TRBJ2-7|.
CAICEGSNGSYEQYF
TGTGCCATCTGTGAGGGTTCTAACGGCTCCTACGAGCAGTACTTC
>.|TRBV28|TRBJ2-1|.
CVSTPPRGTQFF
TGTGTCAGCACCCCGCCACGTGGGACCCAGTTCTTC
>.|TRBV4-1|TRBJ2-3|TRBD1
CANSQSGQGTDTQYF
TGCGCCAACAGCCAATCGGGACAGGGTACAGATACGCAGTATTTT
>.|TRBV6-6|TRBJ2-5|.
CTSSYLPGQDQETQYF
TGTACCAGCAGTTACCTACCGGGACAAGATCAAGAGACCCAGTACTTC
>.|TRBV12-3/TRBV12-4|TRBJ2-7|TRBD1
CASSPPNGTGGRFYEQYF
TGCGCCAGCAGCCCCCCCAATGGGACAGGGGGCCGATTCTACGAGCAGTACTTC
>.|TRBV6-1|TRBJ2-7|.
CASSEGGFYERYF
TGTGCAAGCAGCGAAGGAGGGTTCTACGAGCGGTACTTC
>many|TRBV6-1|TRBJ2-1|.
CASSERGKLAEQFF
TGTGCCAGCAGTGAGAGGGGGAAATTGGCTGAGCAGTTCTTC
>.|TRBV6-6|TRBJ1-3|.
CTSSFTGTRGSGNTIYF
TGTACCAGCAGTTTTACCGGGACAAGGGGCTCTGGAAACACCATATATTTT
>.|TRBV4-1|TRBJ2-3|.
CVSSRGLTEVNMQYF
TGCGTCAGCAGCCGGGGTCTGACTGAGGTAAATATGCAGTATTTT
>.|TRBV10-2|TRBJ2-7|TRBD2
CASTSGSFYVQYF
TGCGCCAGCACTAGCGGTAGTTTCTACGTGCAATACTTC
>.|TRBV6-2/TRBV6-3|TRBJ1-5|TRBD1
CASSVGTEAGQPQHF
TGTGCAAGCAGTGTAGGGACAGAGGCGGGTCAGCCCCAGCATTTT
>many|TRBV28|TRBJ1-1|.
CASSLSKNTEAFF
TGTGCCAGCAGTTTAAGCAAGAACACTGAAGCTTTCTTT
>.|TRBV12-3/TRBV12-4|TRBJ2-2|TRBD1
CVSSLGTGTDTGELFF
TGTGTTAGCAGTTTAGGGACAGGGACAGACACCGGGGAACTGTTTTTT
>many|TRBV6-5|TRBJ2-7|.
CASSSTTDEQYF
TGTGCCAGCAGCTCTACGACAGACGAGCAGTACTTC
>.|TRBV2|TRBJ2-3|.
CASMPSGLSTDTQYF
TGTGCCAGCATGCCCAGCGGACTTAGCACAGATACGCAGTATTTT
>.|TRBV28|TRBJ1-1|.
CANSPSDTEAFF
TGTGCCAACTCTCCCAGTGACACTGAAGCTTTCTTT
>.|TRBV6-5|TRBJ1-4|.
CASNHLNPEGSNEILFF
TGTGCCAGCAACCATCTTAATCCAGAGGGCTCTAATGAAATACTGTTTTTT
>.|TRBV28|TRBJ2-7|.
CASSSPGWSGYDQYF
TGTGCCAGCAGCTCCCCCGGGTGGAGTGGCTACGATCAGTACTTC
>.|TRBV4-2|TRBJ2-7|.
CASSQGDWLAGRQYF
TGTGCCAGCAGTCAGGGGGATTGGCTAGCGGGCCGGCAGTACTTC
>.|TRBV30|TRBJ2-5|.
CASTGGVGVSETQYF
TGTGCCTCCACTGGAGGTGTAGGAGTATCAGAGACCCAGTACTTC